This note documents a single TCR beta chain sequence. Its binding antigen is unknown. No base quality information exists; no much larger clone differs at one position. The CDR3 runs 13 residues from the cysteine to the phenylalanine. The DNA shown is the 39-base CDR3, in frame from base 1. The junction shows trimming of 0 bases on V and 4 bases on J, plus 9 bases between the germline ends. CDR1 and CDR2 were assigned from the germline V gene (reference sequence) as GTSNPN and SVGIG. These data belong to a study of blood T cell repertoires in COVID-19 (dated by TCRdb to 2020 to 2021). Turning to the overall study: The collaborator samples originated in the United States, Italy and Spain and spanned the acute and convalescent phases of COVID-19. Where available, HLA class I and class II types were taken from metadata supplied by the sample provider and were not determined by assay-based typing. Deeply sampled blood TCRbeta repertoires from subjects exposed to, actively infected with, or recovered from COVID-19 were included in the dataset. The repertoires were released in a freely available public database meant as a resource for research on the immune response to SARS-CoV-2. The material from the prospective study consisted of cDNA or gDNA derived from T cells, B-cell-depleted T cells, or PBMCs. The samples were drawn from the first 160 participants of the ongoing ImmuneRACE study and from roughly 1,300 subjects provided by 6 global collaborators. Sample metadata almost always included a de-identified subject ID, COVID-19 status, age in years and sex. The full study reports these points: How much clinical and demographic metadata was included differed by source and by participant, and the metadata was provided uncurated.

In the prospective study, participants were about 18 to 95 years old, resided in about two dozen geographic areas of the United States, and were enrolled through a virtual design. To assign participants to cohorts, the prospective study relied on clinical history that participants themselves reported in a screening survey and a study questionnaire. In the prospective study, mobile phlebotomists collected whole blood, serum and a nasopharyngeal or oropharyngeal swab from each participant. Over a roughly two-month period, participants in the prospective study had the option of providing additional blood draws and questionnaires. Before DNA extraction, blood samples from the prospective study were shipped at room temperature or frozen. TCRbeta CDR3 regions were amplified from genomic DNA by means of the immunoSEQ Assay, a bias-controlled multiplex PCR. Per the source publication's procedure: Nucleated cell counts per sample were estimated from amplification of reference gene primers within the assay. To quantify the absolute abundance of each unique TCRbeta CDR3 rearrangement, sequence reads were collapsed and filtered. For each sample, productive Simpson clonality was calculated as the square root of Simpson's diversity index across productive rearrangements. Imported from immuneACCESS, the table was reduced by TCRdb to in-frame sequences with V and J called. These copies leave out some clones; in studies compared against another copy, an unresolved V gene accounts for under half, and the cause of the remainder is not known. That table is the source of V, J and clone size, and D and trimming were worked out from the DNA. The sample contains fewer than 250,000 clones, 80% to 90% of them found a single time. Jointly, the top ten make up 2.6% of the sample.

The origin of this receptor is a woman aged 25 to 39 with acute COVID-19. The receptor chain draws on TRBV30 and TRBJ1-1, with the identity of the D gene unclear. Sequenced input: PBMCs or T cells enriched from blood (not recorded which). The CDR3 protein is CAWSVSGLTEAFF. DNA sequence: TGTGCCTGGAGTGTATCAGGACTCACTGAAGCTTTCTTT.